The rows below give T cell receptor beta chains drawn from one sample of a study of shared clonotypes between healthy human individuals. Only in-frame clones appear in the TCRdb table, and some are missing; sequencing was by immunoSEQ multiplex PCR. The sample lists 2 million to 3 million clones, more than 90% occurring once. Input material: naive CD4+ T cells sorted from blood. The receptor set was obtained from a man aged 18 to 29 in good health. Each CDR3 is given with its conserved first and last residue. A D gene is named only where the DNA matches it firmly. A row's size may be missing; if present it is once, few, many or a size class.

NA	TRBD2	TRBV5-1	TRBJ2-3	CASSPGLAGGTDTQYF	TGCGCCAGCAGCCCGGGACTAGCGGGAGGGACAGATACGCAGTATTTT
once	TRBD2	TRBV6-1	TRBJ2-4	CASTASGGNIQYF	TGTGCCAGCACCGCCTCGGGGGGAAACATTCAGTACTTC
once	NA	TRBV6-5	TRBJ2-7	CASSRTVDGVEQYF	TGTGCCAGCAGCCGGACAGTGGACGGCGTAGAGCAGTACTTC
once	NA	TRBV27	TRBJ2-1	CASSNQVANEQFF	TGTGCCAGCAGCAACCAAGTGGCCAATGAGCAGTTCTTC
NA	NA	TRBV19	TRBJ1-5	CASSIAEGNQPQHF	TGTGCCAGTAGTATAGCTGAGGGCAATCAGCCCCAGCATTTT
NA	NA	TRBV4-1	TRBJ1-2	CASSQEGTGYGYTF	TGCGCCAGCAGCCAAGAGGGGACGGGCTATGGCTACACCTTC
NA	TRBD2	TRBV19	TRBJ2-4	CASSIVSWLAGAKNIQYF	TGTGCCAGTAGTATAGTAAGTTGGCTAGCGGGAGCCAAAAACATTCAGTACTTC
NA	NA	TRBV5-1	TRBJ2-7	CASSRATGVNYEQYF	TGCGCCAGCAGCCGGGCAACAGGTGTGAACTACGAGCAGTACTTC
NA	TRBD1	TRBV5-1	TRBJ1-2	CASSLRGTAPLLNGYTF	TGCGCCAGCAGCTTGAGGGGGACAGCCCCCCTTCTAAATGGCTACACCTTC
NA	TRBD2	TRBV7-9	TRBJ2-7	CASSLAFSGFYEQYF	TGTGCCAGCAGCTTAGCGTTTAGCGGGTTCTACGAGCAGTACTTC
once	TRBD2	TRBV7-7	TRBJ2-1	CASSTAGGNNEQFF	TGTGCTAGCAGTACGGCGGGGGGGAACAATGAGCAGTTCTTC
NA	TRBD1	TRBV5-4	TRBJ1-6	CASSWGDRTNSPLHF	TGTGCCAGCAGCTGGGGGGACAGGACCAATTCACCCCTCCACTTT
NA	NA	TRBV11-2	TRBJ2-2	CASSPTRQLQAGELFF	TGTGCCAGCAGCCCAACCCGTCAGCTACAAGCCGGGGAGCTGTTTTTT
NA	NA	TRBV5-6	TRBJ2-5	CASSATGGPQETQYF	TGTGCCAGCAGCGCTACTGGCGGTCCCCAAGAGACCCAGTACTTC
NA	TRBD1	TRBV10-3	TRBJ2-5	CAISGNLDRGKTQYF	TGTGCCATCAGCGGGAACCTTGACAGGGGGAAGACCCAGTACTTC
NA	NA	TRBV5-6	TRBJ2-7	CASSQGWGAYSYEQYF	TGTGCCAGCAGCCAGGGCTGGGGGGCTTACTCCTACGAGCAGTACTTC
NA	NA	TRBV25-1	TRBJ1-1	CASKRGATEAFF	TGTGCCAGCAAAAGGGGTGCCACTGAAGCTTTCTTT
NA	TRBD2	TRBV19	TRBJ2-5	CASSGAAGAQETQYF	TGTGCCAGTAGTGGAGCAGCGGGGGCCCAAGAGACCCAGTACTTC
NA	NA	TRBV7-2	TRBJ2-1	CASSLGGPYNEQFF	TGTGCCAGCAGCTTAGGCGGGCCTTACAATGAGCAGTTCTTC
NA	NA	TRBV19	TRBJ2-2	CASRRGSGPGELFF	TGTGCCAGTAGGAGAGGCTCTGGGCCCGGGGAGCTGTTTTTT
few	TRBD2	TRBV5-4	TRBJ2-3	CASSLRAGGAVDTQYF	TGTGCCAGCAGCTTGAGAGCGGGGGGGGCGGTAGATACGCAGTATTTT
NA	NA	TRBV5-6	TRBJ1-5	CASSLGAGYSNQPQHF	TGTGCCAGCAGCTTGGGCGCGGGGTATAGCAATCAGCCCCAGCATTTT
NA	TRBD2	TRBV5-4	TRBJ2-1	CASSFTAGGPAWPYNEQFF	TGTGCCAGCAGCTTTACAGCGGGGGGCCCCGCCTGGCCCTACAATGAGCAGTTCTTC
NA	NA	TRBV21-1	TRBJ2-3	CASSKDRTSGPKRTDTQYF	TGTGCCAGCAGCAAAGACAGGACTAGCGGCCCAAAACGCACAGATACGCAGTATTTT
NA	NA	TRBV10-3	TRBJ2-3	CAISGLDRGTDTQYF	TGTGCCATCAGTGGACTAGACAGGGGCACAGATACGCAGTATTTT
NA	TRBD1	TRBV28	TRBJ2-5	CASSLWIRQGEETQYF	TGTGCCAGCAGTTTATGGATCAGGCAGGGGGAAGAGACCCAGTACTTC
NA	TRBD2	TRBV4-3	TRBJ2-3	CASSQLAGGSDTQYF	TGCGCCAGCAGCCAGCTAGCGGGGGGGTCGGATACGCAGTATTTT
NA	TRBD2	TRBV5-1	TRBJ2-1	CASSFSGTGNEQFF	TGCGCCAGCAGCTTTAGCGGGACGGGCAATGAGCAGTTCTTC
NA	NA	TRBV27	TRBJ2-6	CASSLRGDSGANVLTF	TGTGCCAGCAGTTTAAGGGGGGACTCTGGGGCCAACGTCCTGACTTTC
once	NA	TRBV28	TRBJ2-2	CASPSETDANTGELFF	TGTGCCAGCCCATCCGAAACCGACGCGAACACCGGGGAGCTGTTTTTT
NA	NA	TRBV19	TRBJ2-1	CASSIQGRSSYNEQFF	TGTGCCAGTAGTATCCAGGGTAGGAGCTCCTACAATGAGCAGTTCTTC
NA	TRBD1	TRBV4-1	TRBJ1-2	CASSQVDRDRDDYTF	TGCGCCAGCAGCCAAGTAGACCGGGACAGGGATGACTACACCTTC
NA	NA	TRBV19	TRBJ2-5	CASRTGVYQETQYF	TGTGCCAGTAGGACAGGAGTTTACCAAGAGACCCAGTACTTC
NA	TRBD1	TRBV7-9	TRBJ1-5	CASSLQGADQPQHF	TGTGCCAGCAGCTTACAGGGGGCAGATCAGCCCCAGCATTTT
NA	NA	TRBV7-9	TRBJ2-5	CASSRAGSAETQYF	TGTGCCAGCAGCCGAGCAGGGAGTGCAGAGACCCAGTACTTC
NA	NA	TRBV11-2	TRBJ1-1	CASSLGQSITEAFF	TGTGCCAGCAGCTTAGGACAGAGCATTACTGAAGCTTTCTTT
NA	TRBD1	TRBV19	TRBJ1-6	CASSPLPGQKNSPLHF	TGTGCCAGTAGCCCACTTCCGGGACAGAAGAATTCACCCCTCCACTTT